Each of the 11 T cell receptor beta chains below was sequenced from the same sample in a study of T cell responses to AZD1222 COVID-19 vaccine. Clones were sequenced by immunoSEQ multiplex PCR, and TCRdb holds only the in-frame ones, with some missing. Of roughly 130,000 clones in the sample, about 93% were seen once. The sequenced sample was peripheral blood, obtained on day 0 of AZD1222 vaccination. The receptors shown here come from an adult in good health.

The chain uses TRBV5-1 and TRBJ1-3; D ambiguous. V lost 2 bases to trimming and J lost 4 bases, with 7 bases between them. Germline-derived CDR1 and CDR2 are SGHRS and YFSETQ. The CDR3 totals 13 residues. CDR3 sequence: CASSFQGGNTIYF. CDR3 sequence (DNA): TGCGCCAGCAGCTTCCAAGGGGGAAACACCATATATTTT. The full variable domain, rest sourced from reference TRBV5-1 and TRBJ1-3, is KAGVTQTPRYLIKTRGQQVTLSCSPISGHRSVSWYQQTPGQGLQFLFEYFSETQRNKGNFPGRFSGRQFSNSRSEMNVSTLELGDSALYLCASSFQGGNTIYFGEGSWLTVV.

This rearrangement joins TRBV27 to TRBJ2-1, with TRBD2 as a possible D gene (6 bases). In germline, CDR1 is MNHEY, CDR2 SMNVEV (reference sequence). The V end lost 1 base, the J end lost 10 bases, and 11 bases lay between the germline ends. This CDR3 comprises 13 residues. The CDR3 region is CASSLYSGTEQFF. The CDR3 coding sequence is TGTGCCAGCAGTTTATATAGCGGAACGGAGCAGTTCTTC.

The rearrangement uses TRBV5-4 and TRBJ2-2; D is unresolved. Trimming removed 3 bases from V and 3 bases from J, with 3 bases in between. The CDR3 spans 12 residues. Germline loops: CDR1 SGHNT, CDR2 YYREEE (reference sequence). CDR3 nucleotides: TGTGCCAGCAGCTGGGACACCGGGGAGCTGTTTTTT. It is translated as CASSWDTGELFF.

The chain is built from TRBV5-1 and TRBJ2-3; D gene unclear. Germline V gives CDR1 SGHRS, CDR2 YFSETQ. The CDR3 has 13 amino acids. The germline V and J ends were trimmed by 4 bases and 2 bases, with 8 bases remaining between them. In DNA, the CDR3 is TGCGCCAGCAGCAACGGACCCACAGATACGCAGTATTTT. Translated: CASSNGPTDTQYF.

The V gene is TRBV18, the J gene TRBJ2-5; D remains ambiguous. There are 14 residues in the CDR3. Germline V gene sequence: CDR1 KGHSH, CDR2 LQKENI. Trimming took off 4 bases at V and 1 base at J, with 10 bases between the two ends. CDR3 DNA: TGTGCCAGCTCACTAACGACCCTCCAAGAGACCCAGTACTTC. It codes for CASSLTTLQETQYF.

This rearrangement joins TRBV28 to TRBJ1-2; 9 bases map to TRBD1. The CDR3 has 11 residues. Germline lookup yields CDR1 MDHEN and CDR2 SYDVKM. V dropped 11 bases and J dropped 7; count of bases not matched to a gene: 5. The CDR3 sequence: CAGGTGFGYTF. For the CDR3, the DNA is TGTGCCGGGGGGACAGGGTTTGGCTACACCTTC.

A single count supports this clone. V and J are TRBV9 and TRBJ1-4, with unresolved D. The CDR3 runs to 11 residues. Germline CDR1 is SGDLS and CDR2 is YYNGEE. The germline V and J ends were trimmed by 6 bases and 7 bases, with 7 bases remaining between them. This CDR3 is CASTPSEKLFF. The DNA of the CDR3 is TGTGCCAGCACCCCTAGTGAAAAACTGTTTTTT.

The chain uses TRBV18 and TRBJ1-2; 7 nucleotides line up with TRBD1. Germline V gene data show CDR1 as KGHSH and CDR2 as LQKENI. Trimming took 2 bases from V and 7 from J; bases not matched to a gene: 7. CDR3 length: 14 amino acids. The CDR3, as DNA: TGTGCCAGCTCACCAGAGACAGGGTCGTTTGGCTACACCTTC. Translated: CASSPETGSFGYTF.

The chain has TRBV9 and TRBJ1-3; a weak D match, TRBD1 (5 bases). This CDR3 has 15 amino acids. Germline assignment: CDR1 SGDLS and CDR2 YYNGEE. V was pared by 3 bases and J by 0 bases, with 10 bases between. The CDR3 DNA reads TGTGCCAGCAGCGCTGGGGGGGTCTCTGGAAACACCATATATTTT. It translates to CASSAGGVSGNTIYF.

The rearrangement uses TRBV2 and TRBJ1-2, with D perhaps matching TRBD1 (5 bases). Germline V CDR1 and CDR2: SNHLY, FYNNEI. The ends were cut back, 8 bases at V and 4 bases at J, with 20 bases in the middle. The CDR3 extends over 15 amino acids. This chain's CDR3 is CASLRGGLERYGYTF. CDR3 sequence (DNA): TGTGCCAGCCTTAGGGGCGGGTTGGAACGCTATGGCTACACCTTC.

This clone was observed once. This CDR3 reads CASATKEGLEQFF. The DNA of the CDR3 is TGTGCCAGCGCGACTAAAGAGGGGTTAGAGCAGTTCTTC. The rearrangement links TRBV18 to TRBJ2-1; D could derive from TRBD1 or TRBD2 (5 bases each). This CDR3 spans 13 amino acids. Trimming took 8 bases from V and 10 from J, leaving 18 bases between them. Germline V CDR1 and CDR2: KGHSH, LQKENI.